The present entry profiles one T cell receptor (beta chain) with its context. TCRdb keeps only in-frame clones here, not all; method: immunoSEQ multiplex PCR. The sample has over 2 million clones, about 95% seen once. The source of the sample is a study of shared clonotypes between healthy human individuals. With V trimmed by 5 bases and J by 2 bases, 9 bases remained unmatched. CDR3 length: 15 amino acids. Germline values: CDR1 MDHEN, CDR2 SYDVKM. Selected positively for CCR7 and CD45RO-negative, naive CD8 cells excluded terminally differentiated effector memory CD45RA+ cells. Sequencing used naive CD8+ T cells sorted from blood. The source is a man between 18 and 29 years old in good health. The chain carries TRBV28 and TRBJ2-7; 7 bases fit TRBD1. CDR3 DNA: TGTGCCAGCAGTAACAGGGGTTTAACGGCCTACGAGCAGTACTTC. Translation gives CASSNRGLTAYEQYF.